This T cell receptor (beta chain) was captured in a study of Tregs in tolerant kidney transplant recipients. Mixed chimerism was transient after nonmyeloablative marrow transplants from related graft donors. Unstimulated regulatory T cells (CD4+CD25+CD127-), CD4+CD25- non-regulatory cells, CD4 and CD8 cells were FACS-sorted from thawed PBMCs. About this clone: Its antigen is as yet unknown. The CDR3 extends 3 residues past the end of the read, so its final part is completed from the germline J gene.

General study findings and limits: For some patients, primers changed over time, blocking nucleotide-level comparison.

Measured with immunoSEQ multiplex PCR; TCRdb has only the in-frame clones, and not every one. The sample has tens of thousands of clones. Germline V gene data show CDR1 as SGHDT and CDR2 as YYEEEE. V lost 4 bases to trimming and J lost 7 bases, with 11 bases between them. This CDR3 contains 13 residues. The starting material was CD4+ T cells from blood (PBMCs), obtained 24 months after the transplant. The V and J genes are TRBV5-6 and TRBJ2-2, with D unclear. The sequence was collected from a human patient who received a combined kidney and bone marrow transplant. Some T cells could come from the graft donor. CDR3 region: CASSVAHNGELFF. Incomplete CDR3 DNA: TGTGCCAGCAGCGTGGCCCACAACGGGGAG.